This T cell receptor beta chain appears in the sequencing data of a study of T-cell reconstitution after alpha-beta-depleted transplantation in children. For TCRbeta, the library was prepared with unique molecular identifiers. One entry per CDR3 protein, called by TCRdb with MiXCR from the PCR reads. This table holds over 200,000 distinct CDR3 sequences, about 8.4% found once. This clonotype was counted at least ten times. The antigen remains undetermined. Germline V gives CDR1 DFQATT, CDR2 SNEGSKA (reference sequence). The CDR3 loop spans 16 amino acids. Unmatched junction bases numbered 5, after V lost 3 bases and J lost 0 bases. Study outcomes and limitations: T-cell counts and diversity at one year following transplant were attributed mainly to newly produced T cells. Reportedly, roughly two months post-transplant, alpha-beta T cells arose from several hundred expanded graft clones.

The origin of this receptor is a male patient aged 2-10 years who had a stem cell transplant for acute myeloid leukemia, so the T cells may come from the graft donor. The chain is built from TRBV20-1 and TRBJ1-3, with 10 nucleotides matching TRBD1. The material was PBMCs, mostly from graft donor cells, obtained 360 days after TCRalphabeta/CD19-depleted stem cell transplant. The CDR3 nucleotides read TGCAGTGCTAGTCCCGGGACAGGGGACTCTGGAAACACCATATATTTT. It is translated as CSASPGTGDSGNTIYF.